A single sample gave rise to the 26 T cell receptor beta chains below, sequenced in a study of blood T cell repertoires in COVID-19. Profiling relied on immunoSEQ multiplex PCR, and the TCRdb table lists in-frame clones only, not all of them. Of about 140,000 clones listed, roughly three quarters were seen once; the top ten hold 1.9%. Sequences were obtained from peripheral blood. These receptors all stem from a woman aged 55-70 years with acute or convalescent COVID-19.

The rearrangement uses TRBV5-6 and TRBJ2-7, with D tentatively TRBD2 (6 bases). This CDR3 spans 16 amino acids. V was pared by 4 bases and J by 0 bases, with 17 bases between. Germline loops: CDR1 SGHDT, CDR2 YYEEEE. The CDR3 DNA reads TGTGCCAGCAGCCGTGGAGGGGCCTACTCCTCCTACGAGCAGTACTTC. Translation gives CASSRGGAYSSYEQYF.

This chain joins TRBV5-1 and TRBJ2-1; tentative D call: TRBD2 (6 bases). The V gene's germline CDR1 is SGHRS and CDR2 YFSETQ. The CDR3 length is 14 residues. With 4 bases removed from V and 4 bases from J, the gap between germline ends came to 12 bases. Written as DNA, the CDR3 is TGCGCCAGCAGCCGTCCGGGACTTTACAATGAGCAGTTCTTC. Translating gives CASSRPGLYNEQFF. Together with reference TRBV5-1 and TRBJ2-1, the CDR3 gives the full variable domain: KAGVTQTPRYLIKTRGQQVTLSCSPISGHRSVSWYQQTPGQGLQFLFEYFSETQRNKGNFPGRFSGRQFSNSRSEMNVSTLELGDSALYLCASSRPGLYNEQFFGPGTRLTVL.

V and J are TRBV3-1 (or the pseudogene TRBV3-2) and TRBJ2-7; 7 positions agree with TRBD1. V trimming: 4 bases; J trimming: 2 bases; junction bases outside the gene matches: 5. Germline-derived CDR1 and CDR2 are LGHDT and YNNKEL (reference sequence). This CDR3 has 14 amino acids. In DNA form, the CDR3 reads TGTGCCAGCAGCCGTGGGACAGTTCCCTACGAGCAGTACTTC. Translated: CASSRGTVPYEQYF.

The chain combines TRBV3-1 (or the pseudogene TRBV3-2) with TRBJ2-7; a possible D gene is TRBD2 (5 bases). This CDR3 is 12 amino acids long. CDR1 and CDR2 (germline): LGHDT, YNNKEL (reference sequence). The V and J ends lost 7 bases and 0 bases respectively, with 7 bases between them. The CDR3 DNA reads TGTGCCAGCAAGGGAGTCTCCTACGAGCAGTACTTC. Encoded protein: CASKGVSYEQYF.

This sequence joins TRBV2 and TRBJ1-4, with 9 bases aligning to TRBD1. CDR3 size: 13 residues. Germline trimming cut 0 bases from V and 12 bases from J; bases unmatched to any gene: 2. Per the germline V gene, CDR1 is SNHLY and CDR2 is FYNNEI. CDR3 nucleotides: TGTGCCAGCAGTGAAGCGGACAGGGGACAACTGTTTTTT. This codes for CASSEADRGQLFF.

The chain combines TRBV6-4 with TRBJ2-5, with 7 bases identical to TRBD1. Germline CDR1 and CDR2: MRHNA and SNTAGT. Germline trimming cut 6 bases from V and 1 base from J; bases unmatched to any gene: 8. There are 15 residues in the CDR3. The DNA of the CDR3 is TGTGCCAGCAGACCCTACAGGGGTCTCCAAGAGACCCAGTACTTC. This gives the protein CASRPYRGLQETQYF.

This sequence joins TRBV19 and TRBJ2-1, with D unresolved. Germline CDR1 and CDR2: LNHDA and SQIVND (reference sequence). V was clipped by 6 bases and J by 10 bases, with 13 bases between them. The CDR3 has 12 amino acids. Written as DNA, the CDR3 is TGTGCCAGTAGCCTAGGTTCCTCGGAGCAGTTCTTC. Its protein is CASSLGSSEQFF.

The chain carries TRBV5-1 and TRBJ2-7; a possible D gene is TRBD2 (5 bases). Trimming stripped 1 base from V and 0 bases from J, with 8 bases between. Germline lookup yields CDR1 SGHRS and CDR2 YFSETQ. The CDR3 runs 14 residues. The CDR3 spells CASSLSRGSYEQYF. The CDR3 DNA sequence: TGCGCCAGCAGCTTGTCACGGGGCTCCTACGAGCAGTACTTC.

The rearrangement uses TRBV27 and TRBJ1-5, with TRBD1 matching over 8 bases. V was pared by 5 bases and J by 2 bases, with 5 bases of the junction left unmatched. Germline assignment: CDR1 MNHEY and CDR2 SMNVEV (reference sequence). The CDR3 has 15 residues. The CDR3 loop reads CASSLGQGGNQPQHF. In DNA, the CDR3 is TGTGCCAGCAGTCTTGGACAGGGCGGCAATCAGCCCCAGCATTTT.

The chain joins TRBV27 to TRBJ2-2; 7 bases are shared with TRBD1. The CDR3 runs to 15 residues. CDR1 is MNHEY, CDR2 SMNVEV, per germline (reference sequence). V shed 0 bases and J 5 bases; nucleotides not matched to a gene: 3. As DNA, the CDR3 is TGTGCCAGCAGTTTATCAGGGGACAGAACCGGGGAGCTGTTTTTT. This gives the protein CASSLSGDRTGELFF.

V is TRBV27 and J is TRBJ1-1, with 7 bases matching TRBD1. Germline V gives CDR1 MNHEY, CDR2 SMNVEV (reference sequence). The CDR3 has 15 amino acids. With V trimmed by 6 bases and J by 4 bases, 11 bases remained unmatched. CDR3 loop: CASSSLRGPGTEAFF. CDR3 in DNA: TGTGCCAGCAGCTCGTTAAGGGGGCCTGGCACTGAAGCTTTCTTT.

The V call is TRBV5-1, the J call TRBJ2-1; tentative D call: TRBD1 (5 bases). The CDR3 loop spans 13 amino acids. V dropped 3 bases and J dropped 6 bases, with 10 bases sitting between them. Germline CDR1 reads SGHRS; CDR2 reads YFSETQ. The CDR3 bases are TGCGCCAGCAGCTCAGGGAACTTCAATGAGCAGTTCTTC. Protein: CASSSGNFNEQFF.

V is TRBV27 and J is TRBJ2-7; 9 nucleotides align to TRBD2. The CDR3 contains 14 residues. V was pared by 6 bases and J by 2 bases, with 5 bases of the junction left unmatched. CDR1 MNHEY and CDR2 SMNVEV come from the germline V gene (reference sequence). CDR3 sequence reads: CASRGGLATYEQYF. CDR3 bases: TGTGCCAGCAGGGGAGGACTAGCGACCTACGAGCAGTACTTC.

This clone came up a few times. CDR3 residues: CASSPRLGTEAFF. The CDR3 region has the DNA TGTGCCAGCAGTCCCCGCCTCGGCACTGAAGCTTTCTTT. The V call is TRBV6-5, the J call TRBJ1-1; D unresolved. Germline V gene data show CDR1 as MNHEY and CDR2 as SVGAGI. V gave up 5 bases and J gave up 4 bases, with 11 bases separating them. The CDR3 length is 13 residues.

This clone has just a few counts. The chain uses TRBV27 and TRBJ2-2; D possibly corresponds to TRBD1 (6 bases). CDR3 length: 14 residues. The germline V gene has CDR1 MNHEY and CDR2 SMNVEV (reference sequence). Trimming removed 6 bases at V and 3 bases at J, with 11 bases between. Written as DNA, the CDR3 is TGTGCCAGCAGGCAGGGGCCTTACACCGGGGAGCTGTTTTTT. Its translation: CASRQGPYTGELFF.

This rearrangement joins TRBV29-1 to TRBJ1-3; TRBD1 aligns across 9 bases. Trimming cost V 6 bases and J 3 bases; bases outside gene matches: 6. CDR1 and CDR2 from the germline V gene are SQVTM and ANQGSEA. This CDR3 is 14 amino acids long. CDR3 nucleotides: TGCAGCGTCGCTACAGGGGGCTTTGGAAACACCATATATTTT. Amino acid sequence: CSVATGGFGNTIYF.

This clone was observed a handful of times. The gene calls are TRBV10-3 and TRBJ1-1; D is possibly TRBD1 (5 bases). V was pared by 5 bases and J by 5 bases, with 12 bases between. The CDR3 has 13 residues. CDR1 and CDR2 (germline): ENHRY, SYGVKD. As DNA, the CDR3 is TGTGCCATCAGTCACCAGGGATGGACTGAAGCTTTCTTT. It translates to CAISHQGWTEAFF.

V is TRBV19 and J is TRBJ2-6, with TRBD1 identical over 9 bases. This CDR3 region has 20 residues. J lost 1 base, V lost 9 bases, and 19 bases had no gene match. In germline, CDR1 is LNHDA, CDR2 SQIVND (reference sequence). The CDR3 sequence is CARDPGQGENEGSGANVLTF. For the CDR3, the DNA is TGTGCCAGAGACCCGGGACAGGGAGAAAATGAGGGATCTGGGGCCAACGTCCTGACTTTC.

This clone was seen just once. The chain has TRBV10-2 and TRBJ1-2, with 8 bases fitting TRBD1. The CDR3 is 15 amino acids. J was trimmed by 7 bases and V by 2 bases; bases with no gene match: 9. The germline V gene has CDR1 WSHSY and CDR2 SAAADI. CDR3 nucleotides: TGCGCCAGCAGTGAGACCCGAGGACAGGGAGGTGGCTACACCTTC. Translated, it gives CASSETRGQGGGYTF.

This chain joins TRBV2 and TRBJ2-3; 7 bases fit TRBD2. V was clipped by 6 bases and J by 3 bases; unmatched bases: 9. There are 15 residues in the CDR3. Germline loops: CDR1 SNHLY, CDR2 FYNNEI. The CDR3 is CASSPDGRSTDTQYF. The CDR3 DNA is TGTGCCAGCAGCCCCGACGGGAGGTCAACAGATACGCAGTATTTT.

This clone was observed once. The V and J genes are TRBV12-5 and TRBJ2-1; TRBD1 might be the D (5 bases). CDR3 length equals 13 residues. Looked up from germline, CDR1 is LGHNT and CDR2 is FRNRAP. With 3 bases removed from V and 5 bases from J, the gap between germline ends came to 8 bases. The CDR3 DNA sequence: TGTGCTAGTGGTTTTGACAGCGACAATGAGCAGTTCTTC. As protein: CASGFDSDNEQFF.

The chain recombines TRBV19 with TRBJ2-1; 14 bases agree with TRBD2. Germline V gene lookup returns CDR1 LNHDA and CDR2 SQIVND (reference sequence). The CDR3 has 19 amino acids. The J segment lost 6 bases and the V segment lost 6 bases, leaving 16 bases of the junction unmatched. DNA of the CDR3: TGTGCCAGTAGCCACCGAGGGACTAGCGGGAGATTGATAAGCAATGAGCAGTTCTTC. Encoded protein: CASSHRGTSGRLISNEQFF.

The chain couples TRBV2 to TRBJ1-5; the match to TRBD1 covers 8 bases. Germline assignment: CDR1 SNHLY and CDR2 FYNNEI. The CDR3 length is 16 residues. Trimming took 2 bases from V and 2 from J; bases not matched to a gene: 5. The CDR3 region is CASSERSGGGNQPQHF. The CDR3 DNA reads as TGTGCCAGCAGTGAAAGGTCAGGGGGCGGCAATCAGCCCCAGCATTTT.

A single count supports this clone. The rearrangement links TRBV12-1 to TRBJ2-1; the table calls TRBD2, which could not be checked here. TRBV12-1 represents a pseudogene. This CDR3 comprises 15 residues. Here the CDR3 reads CASSFSPGFNNEQFF. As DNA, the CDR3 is TGTGCCAGCAGCTTTTCACCGGGTTTCAACAATGAGCAGTTCTTC.

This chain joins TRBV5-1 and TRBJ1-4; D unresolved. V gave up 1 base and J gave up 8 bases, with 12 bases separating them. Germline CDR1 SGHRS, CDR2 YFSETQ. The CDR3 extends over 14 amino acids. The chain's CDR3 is CASSLLTGNEKLFF. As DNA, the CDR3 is TGCGCCAGCAGCTTGCTCACCGGGAACGAAAAACTGTTTTTT.

Here the CDR3 reads CAWMTSGTNNEQFF. Here the CDR3 DNA reads TGTGCCTGGATGACTAGCGGGACAAACAATGAGCAGTTCTTC. The chain joins TRBV30 to TRBJ2-1; the match to TRBD2 covers 11 bases. Germline V gene sequence: CDR1 GTSNPN, CDR2 SVGIG (reference sequence). This CDR3 has 14 amino acids. The V gene end was trimmed by 4 bases and the J gene end by 5 bases; junction bases not matched to a gene: 4.